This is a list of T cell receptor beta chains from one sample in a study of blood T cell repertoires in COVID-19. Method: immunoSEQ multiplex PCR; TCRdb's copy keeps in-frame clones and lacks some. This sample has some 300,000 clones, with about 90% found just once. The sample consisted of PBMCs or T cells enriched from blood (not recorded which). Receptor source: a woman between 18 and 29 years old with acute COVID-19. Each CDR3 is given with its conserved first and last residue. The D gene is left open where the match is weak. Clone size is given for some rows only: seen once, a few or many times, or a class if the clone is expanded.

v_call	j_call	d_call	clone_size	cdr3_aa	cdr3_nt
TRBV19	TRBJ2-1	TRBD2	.	CASRGTSGHNEQFF	TGTGCCAGTAGGGGGACTAGCGGCCACAATGAGCAGTTCTTC
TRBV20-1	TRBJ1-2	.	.	CSASRSHGYTF	TGCAGTGCTAGTCGGAGTCATGGCTACACCTTC
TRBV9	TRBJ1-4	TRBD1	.	CASSASGGVREKLFF	TGTGCCAGCAGCGCGTCAGGGGGTGTTAGGGAAAAACTGTTTTTT
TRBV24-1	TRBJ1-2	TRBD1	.	CATSDPPKGGGYTF	TGTGCCACCAGTGATCCACCAAAAGGGGGCGGCTACACCTTC
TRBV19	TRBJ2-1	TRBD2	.	CASSSVAGPGTHEQFF	TGTGCCAGTAGTAGCGTAGCGGGCCCTGGGACCCATGAGCAGTTCTTC
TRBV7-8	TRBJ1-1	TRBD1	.	CASSLAFHFSATGAPLEAFF	TGTGCCAGCAGCTTAGCCTTCCACTTCTCCGCGACAGGGGCCCCTCTGGAAGCTTTCTTT
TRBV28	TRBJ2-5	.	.	CASSLGVTGSQETQYF	TGTGCCAGCAGCTTAGGGGTTACAGGGTCACAAGAGACCCAGTACTTC
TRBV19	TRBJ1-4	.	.	CASSGDLMGGVGEKLFF	TGTGCCAGTAGTGGCGACCTTATGGGGGGAGTGGGTGAAAAACTGTTTTTT
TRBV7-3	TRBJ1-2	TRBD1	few	CASSGQGDQEGYTF	TGTGCCAGCAGCGGACAGGGAGATCAGGAGGGCTACACCTTC
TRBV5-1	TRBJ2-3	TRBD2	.	CASSDPAREGPDTQYF	TGCGCCAGCAGTGACCCTGCGCGGGAGGGCCCGGATACGCAGTATTTT
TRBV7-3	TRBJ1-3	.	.	CASSPSEGNTIYF	TGTGCCAGCAGCCCATCGGAGGGAAACACCATATATTTT
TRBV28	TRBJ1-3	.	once	CASSFQTGGNTIYF	TGTGCCAGCAGTTTCCAGACAGGAGGAAACACCATATATTTT
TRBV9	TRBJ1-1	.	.	CASSAVNTEAFF	TGTGCCAGCAGCGCAGTGAACACTGAAGCTTTCTTT
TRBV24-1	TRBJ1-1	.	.	CATRNGDTNTEAFF	TGTGCCACTCGGAATGGGGACACGAACACTGAAGCTTTCTTT
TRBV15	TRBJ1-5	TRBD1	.	CATSRGDRRNQPQHF	TGTGCCACCAGCAGAGGGGACAGGCGAAATCAGCCCCAGCATTTT
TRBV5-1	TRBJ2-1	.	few	CASSALAQGGVEQFF	TGCGCCAGCAGCGCGCTAGCGCAGGGGGGCGTCGAGCAGTTCTTC
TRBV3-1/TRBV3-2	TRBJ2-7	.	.	CASSQDQTLSTLGQYF	TGTGCCAGCAGCCAAGATCAGACTTTAAGCACCTTGGGGCAGTACTTC